This T cell receptor beta chain was retrieved from a study of blood T cell repertoires in COVID-19. In the original processing: Reference gene primer amplification in the assay estimated nucleated cell counts. Data came from immunoSEQ multiplex PCR; TCRdb stores just in-frame clones and leaves some out. For V, J and clone size, that table is used; D and trimming come from the DNA. The sample has hundreds of thousands of clones; about four fifths are singletons. Losses at the gene ends were 8 bases for V and 0 bases for J; bases not matched to a gene: 16. Germline V gene data show CDR1 as LNHDA and CDR2 as SQIVND (reference sequence). This CDR3 has 18 residues.

The specimen sequenced was peripheral blood. J is TRBJ1-5 and V is TRBV19, with TRBD1 matching 7 bases. The receptor was isolated from a woman between 40 and 55 years old with active or convalescent COVID-19. This CDR3 reads CASPRETGALYSNQPQHF. CDR3 DNA sequence: TGTGCCAGTCCTAGGGAAACAGGGGCTCTATATAGCAATCAGCCCCAGCATTTT.